This T cell receptor (beta chain) was recovered during a study of T-cell memory formation after mild COVID-19. Background on the study: TCR clusters were mostly donor specific.

As for this clonotype: The target antigen is unknown.

The CDR3 length is 13 residues. Per the germline V gene, CDR1 is DFQATT and CDR2 is SNEGSKA (reference sequence). Trimming removed 1 base from V and 0 bases from J, with 7 bases in between. The study, taken as a whole, reports: Shrinking CD4+ clones resided mostly in CM and EM, and CD8+ ones in EMRA. Confirmation was lacking for SARS-CoV-2 specificity of second-wave clones that peaked on day 37. Pre-infection memory harbored some responding clones, suggesting cross-reactive memory joined.

TCRdb reprocessed the 5' RACE reads with MiXCR, giving one entry per CDR3 protein. The table has about 130,000 distinct CDR3 sequences, about 17% seen once; the top ten hold roughly 14%. The V call is TRBV20-1, the J call TRBJ2-7, with D possibly being TRBD1 (5 bases). Sequencing used PBMCs or a T cell subset sorted from them (not recorded which). The receptor was derived from an adult woman who had mild COVID-19 (a few samples of this study predate the infection). Cell type and time point are not known. The CDR3 nucleotides read TGCAGTGCTAGAGCTGGGGCCTCCTACGAGCAGTACTTC. Translated: CSARAGASYEQYF.